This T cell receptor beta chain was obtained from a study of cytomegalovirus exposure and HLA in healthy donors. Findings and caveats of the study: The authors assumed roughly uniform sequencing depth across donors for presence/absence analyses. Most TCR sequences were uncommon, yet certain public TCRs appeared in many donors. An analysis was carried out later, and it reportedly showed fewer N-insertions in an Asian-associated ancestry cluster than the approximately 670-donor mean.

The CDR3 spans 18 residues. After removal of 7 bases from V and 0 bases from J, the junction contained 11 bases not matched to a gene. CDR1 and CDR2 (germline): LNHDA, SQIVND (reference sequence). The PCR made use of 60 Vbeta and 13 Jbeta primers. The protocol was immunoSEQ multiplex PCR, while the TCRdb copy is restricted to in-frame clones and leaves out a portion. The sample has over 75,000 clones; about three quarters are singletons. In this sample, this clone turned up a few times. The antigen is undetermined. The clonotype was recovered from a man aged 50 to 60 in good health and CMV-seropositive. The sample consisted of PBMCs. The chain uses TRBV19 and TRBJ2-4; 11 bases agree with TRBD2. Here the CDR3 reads CASTETSGAIIAKNIQYF. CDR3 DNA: TGTGCCAGTACCGAGACTAGCGGGGCAATCATAGCCAAAAACATTCAGTACTTC.